This T cell receptor (beta chain) is drawn from a study of blood T cell repertoires in COVID-19. On the study more broadly: Sites in the United States, Italy and Spain provided acute and convalescent COVID-19 samples. The cDNA or gDNA used as material had been derived from T cells, B-cell-depleted T cells, or PBMCs.

Here immunoSEQ multiplex PCR was the method, and the copy in TCRdb shows in-frame clones only, minus some. The profile shows fewer than 120,000 clones, about 79% of them singletons. This clone was seen more than once but under ten times. Germline loops: CDR1 LNHDA, CDR2 SQIVND (reference sequence). CDR3 length: 13 amino acids. With 6 bases removed from V and 0 bases from J, the gap between germline ends came to 8 bases. The TCR originated in an elderly woman with active or convalescent COVID-19. Sequencing used peripheral blood. The chain recombines TRBV19 with TRBJ1-1, with D possibly TRBD1 on 6 matching bases. The CDR3 nucleotides read TGTGCCAGTAGGGACAGATTGAACACTGAAGCTTTCTTT. Translation: CASRDRLNTEAFF.